Shown below are 29 T cell receptor beta chains from a single sample sequenced in a study of T cell changes during pregnancy in multiple sclerosis. The assay was immunoSEQ multiplex PCR, and TCRdb's table has in-frame clones only and misses some. The sample lists 60,000 to 70,000 clones, 90% to 95% seen once, with 1% to 1.5% in the top ten. Sequences were derived from peripheral blood, sampled after pregnancy. These receptors were collected from a female donor in good health, enrolled as a control in a pregnancy study.

The gene calls are TRBV4-3 and TRBJ2-5, with D uncertain. This CDR3 has 15 amino acids. V was pared by 0 bases and J by 5 bases, with 13 bases between. Germline-derived CDR1 and CDR2 are LGHNA and YSLEER. CDR3 amino acids: CASSQDSRSRETQYF. The CDR3 bases are TGCGCCAGCAGCCAAGACTCAAGATCGAGGGAGACCCAGTACTTC.

The chain combines TRBV30 with TRBJ2-1, with TRBD2 matching 9 bases. V shed 3 bases and J 4 bases; nucleotides not matched to a gene: 4. Germline CDR1 GTSNPN, CDR2 SVGIG (reference sequence). This CDR3 is built from 14 residues. The CDR3 reads CAWSLAGSYNEQFF. CDR3 in DNA: TGTGCCTGGAGCCTAGCGGGGTCTTACAATGAGCAGTTCTTC.

The chain combines TRBV6-6 with TRBJ1-1; no firm D call. V lost 0 bases and J 0 bases, leaving 8 bases between the germline ends. The CDR3 loop spans 15 amino acids. Per germline, CDR1 MNHNY and CDR2 SVGAGI (reference sequence). Here the CDR3 reads CASSYSSAMNTEAFF. As DNA, the CDR3 is TGTGCCAGCAGTTACTCGAGTGCTATGAACACTGAAGCTTTCTTT.

The chain links TRBV18 to TRBJ2-7; the D gene is possibly TRBD1 (5 bases). Germline V gene data show CDR1 as KGHSH and CDR2 as LQKENI. V lost 6 bases and J 3 bases, leaving 12 bases between the germline ends. This CDR3 spans 13 amino acids. The CDR3 reads CASSFDRVYEQYF. In DNA, the CDR3 is TGTGCCAGCTCGTTCGACAGAGTCTACGAGCAGTACTTC. Complete variable domain (other parts from reference TRBV18 and TRBJ2-7): NAGVMQNPRHLVRRRGQEARLRCSPMKGHSHVYWYRQLPEEGLKFMVYLQKENIIDESGMPKERFSAEFPKEGPSILRIQQVVRGDSAAYFCASSFDRVYEQYFGPGTRLTVT.

The chain joins TRBV10-3 to TRBJ1-1; TRBD1 matches 7 bases. V dropped 10 bases and J dropped 3; count of bases not matched to a gene: 8. The germline gives CDR1 ENHRY, CDR2 SYGVKD. This CDR3 contains 13 residues. The chain's CDR3 is CATEGGEDTEAFF. DNA for the CDR3: TGTGCCACTGAAGGGGGCGAAGACACTGAAGCTTTCTTT.

The rearrangement joins TRBV4-3 to TRBJ2-1; the match to TRBD2 covers 8 bases. Per germline, CDR1 LGHNA and CDR2 YSLEER. The V and J ends lost 4 bases and 7 bases, in that order; junction bases with no gene match: 15. The CDR3 covers 17 residues. The CDR3 nucleotides read TGCGCCAGCAGCCCGCGCTCCGGGGGGGCCGGAATTAATGAGCAGTTCTTC. This translates into CASSPRSGGAGINEQFF.

The chain combines TRBV5-4 with TRBJ1-1, with D uncertain. The CDR3 covers 15 residues. The ends were cut back, 0 bases at V and 1 base at J, with 10 bases in the middle. CDR1 is SGHNT and CDR2 is YYREEE in the germline V gene (reference sequence). The CDR3 DNA is TGTGCCAGCAGCTTGGCGGCGGTGACGAACACTGAAGCTTTCTTT. This encodes CASSLAAVTNTEAFF.

The chain is built from TRBV4-3 and TRBJ1-2, with 7 positions matching TRBD1. CDR1 and CDR2 (germline): LGHNA, YSLEER. With 0 bases clipped from V and 4 bases from J, the junction kept 8 bases outside the gene matches. This CDR3 has 16 residues. As DNA, the CDR3 is TGCGCCAGCAGCCAAGAAAGGCCACAGGGGCGCTATGGCTACACCTTC. Residues: CASSQERPQGRYGYTF.

The chain has TRBV11-2 and TRBJ2-1, with 9 bases identical to TRBD2. Germline CDR1 reads SGHAT; CDR2 reads FQNNGV. Trimming removed 3 bases from V and 1 base from J; junction bases left unmatched: 4. There are 16 residues in the CDR3. CDR3 sequence: CASSLRGGASYNEQFF. DNA for the CDR3: TGTGCCAGCAGCTTGCGGGGGGGGGCGTCCTACAATGAGCAGTTCTTC.

This sequence joins TRBV20-1 and TRBJ1-1, with TRBD1 identical over 7 bases. CDR1 and CDR2 from the germline V gene are DFQATT and SNEGSKA (reference sequence). The junction had 8 bases not matched to a gene; V was cut back by 6 bases and J by 10 bases. The CDR3 contains 11 residues. The CDR3 protein is CSAEGAGGAFF. CDR3 DNA sequence: TGCAGTGCCGAGGGGGCCGGGGGAGCTTTCTTT.

In this sample, this clone turned up once. The V and J genes are TRBV29-1 and TRBJ2-1; 10 nucleotides line up with TRBD1. Looked up from germline, CDR1 is SQVTM and CDR2 is ANQGSEA. The CDR3 runs 14 residues. The ends lost 5 bases at V and 4 bases at J; junction bases unmatched: 5. CDR3 amino acids: CSVSGTGVYNEQFF. DNA for the CDR3: TGCAGCGTTTCCGGGACAGGGGTTTACAATGAGCAGTTCTTC.

The chain employs TRBV11-2 and TRBJ2-1; 7 positions match TRBD2. V shed 5 bases, J shed 7 bases, and the junction held 8 bases outside the gene matches. From germline, CDR1 is SGHAT and CDR2 FQNNGV. The CDR3 has 14 amino acids. The CDR3 nucleotides read TGTGCCAGCAGCACAGGACTAGTCGAGAATGAGCAGTTCTTC. Translated, it gives CASSTGLVENEQFF.

The V call is TRBV2, the J call TRBJ2-1, with 9 positions matching TRBD2. Trimming took 8 bases from V and 6 from J; bases not matched to a gene: 8. This CDR3 spans 14 amino acids. Germline CDR1 SNHLY, CDR2 FYNNEI. For the CDR3, the DNA is TGTGCCAGCTGCGCCTGGCGGGGGGGCAATGAGCAGTTCTTC. Translation: CASCAWRGGNEQFF.

This clone has only a few counts. Additional DNA sequences in this sample encode the identical CDR3. The chain recombines TRBV7-6 with TRBJ1-1; 9 nucleotides align to TRBD1. Germline assignment: CDR1 SGHVS and CDR2 FNYEAQ. CDR3 size: 17 residues. V dropped 5 bases and J dropped 4; count of bases not matched to a gene: 14. The CDR3 DNA reads as TGTGCCAGCAGCACTCCCGGAACAGGGGGCGGAAGCACTGAAGCTTTCTTT. Protein: CASSTPGTGGGSTEAFF.

The V call is TRBV7-2, the J call TRBJ1-1, with TRBD1 matching over 8 bases. The V segment lost 5 bases and the J segment 3 bases; nucleotides outside the gene matches: 5. Per germline, CDR1 SGHTA and CDR2 FQGNSA. The CDR3 has 14 residues. This chain's CDR3 is CASSPRQGYTEAFF. The CDR3 DNA sequence: TGTGCCAGCAGCCCGAGACAGGGGTACACTGAAGCTTTCTTT. The whole variable domain, remainder taken from reference TRBV7-2 and TRBJ1-1, is GAGVSQSPSNKVTEKGKDVELRCDPISGHTALYWYRQSLGQGLEFLIYFQGNSAPDKSGLPSDRFSAERTGGSVSTLTIQRTQQEDSAVYLCASSPRQGYTEAFFGQGTRLTVV.

The V and J genes are TRBV6-5 and TRBJ2-7; 7 bases are shared with TRBD1. Germline lookup yields CDR1 MNHEY and CDR2 SVGAGI. J was trimmed by 7 bases and V by 6 bases; bases with no gene match: 12. CDR3 length: 14 amino acids. CDR3 sequence (DNA): TGTGCCAGCAGCAGACAGGGTACAGGGATTGAGCAGTACTTC. It encodes CASSRQGTGIEQYF.

The CDR3 coding sequence is TGTGCCAGCAGCATCACAGGGGCCACTGAAGCTTTCTTT. Translation gives CASSITGATEAFF. This chain connects TRBV9 to TRBJ1-1, with 7 bases aligning to TRBD1. This CDR3 spans 13 amino acids. Per germline, CDR1 SGDLS and CDR2 YYNGEE. V was pared by 4 bases and J by 4 bases, with 4 bases of the junction left unmatched.

The genes are TRBV27 and TRBJ2-3, with 9 positions matching TRBD2. The CDR3 runs to 17 residues. The V and J ends lost 0 bases and 7 bases, in that order; junction bases with no gene match: 11. Germline lookup yields CDR1 MNHEY and CDR2 SMNVEV (reference sequence). The CDR3 DNA sequence: TGTGCCAGCAGTTTATCGCCGGCTAGCGGGGCGACTAATACGCAGTATTTT. Its translation is CASSLSPASGATNTQYF.

V usage is TRBV18 and J usage is TRBJ2-7; 7 bases are a match to TRBD1. V shed 3 bases and J 5 bases; nucleotides not matched to a gene: 4. CDR1 is KGHSH and CDR2 is LQKENI in the germline V gene. The CDR3 contains 13 residues. The chain's CDR3 is CASSPGTDHEQYF. Here the CDR3 DNA reads TGTGCCAGCTCACCCGGGACAGACCACGAGCAGTACTTC.

V gene TRBV5-6 combines with J gene TRBJ2-7; TRBD1 matches 9 bases. V lost 5 bases to trimming and J lost 2 bases; unmatched junction nucleotides: 11. Germline CDR1 and CDR2: SGHDT and YYEEEE. The CDR3 extends over 16 amino acids. The CDR3 loop reads CASSSGTGWKTYEQYF. Written as DNA, the CDR3 is TGTGCCAGCAGTTCCGGGACAGGGTGGAAGACCTACGAGCAGTACTTC.

This clone was seen a single time. The V call is TRBV7-6, the J call TRBJ2-1; TRBD1 matches 7 bases. V was clipped by 5 bases and J by 2 bases; unmatched bases: 12. The germline CDR1 and CDR2 sequences are SGHVS and FNYEAQ. This CDR3 comprises 17 residues. CDR3 bases: TGTGCCAGCAGCGCAGAGTTGGGACAGACAGCCTACAATGAGCAGTTCTTC. Amino acid sequence: CASSAELGQTAYNEQFF.

V is TRBV5-1 and J is TRBJ2-7, with a tentative D call TRBD2 (7 bases). The CDR3 sequence is 13 residues long. Germline lookup yields CDR1 SGHRS and CDR2 YFSETQ. The V end lost 5 bases, the J end lost 5 bases, and 14 bases lay between the germline ends. DNA of the CDR3: TGCGCCAGCAGACGGGGGGCCTTGGACGAGCAGTACTTC. It translates to CASRRGALDEQYF.

The chain couples TRBV6-4 to TRBJ1-3, with D maybe TRBD1 (5 bases). The CDR3 covers 15 residues. Deletions cut 0 bases from V and 2 bases from J, with 8 bases between. Germline V gene data show CDR1 as MRHNA and CDR2 as SNTAGT. The CDR3 nucleotides are TGTGCCAGCAGTGACTCGATAGGGGCTGGAAACACCATATATTTT. This translates into CASSDSIGAGNTIYF.

This clone was seen only a few times. This rearrangement joins TRBV27 to TRBJ1-6; a weak D match, TRBD1 (6 bases). Trimming removed 3 bases at V and 10 bases at J, with 16 bases between. The V gene's germline CDR1 is MNHEY and CDR2 SMNVEV (reference sequence). The CDR3 extends over 15 amino acids. CDR3 amino acids: CASSFSTGYRSPLHF. The CDR3 DNA sequence: TGTGCCAGCAGTTTCTCCACAGGGTATCGGTCACCCCTCCACTTT.

The rearrangement links TRBV6-5 to TRBJ2-2; 9 bases are a match to TRBD1. Germline-derived CDR1 and CDR2 are MNHEY and SVGAGI. CDR3 length equals 15 residues. Trimming took 2 bases from V and 7 from J; bases not matched to a gene: 5. The DNA of the CDR3 is TGTGCCAGCAGTTACGACAGGGGGAATGGCGGGGAGCTGTTTTTT. This translates into CASSYDRGNGGELFF.

The chain recombines TRBV2 with TRBJ1-6; TRBD1 matches 8 bases. Germline V gene data show CDR1 as SNHLY and CDR2 as FYNNEI. After removal of 3 bases from V and 9 bases from J, the junction contained 4 bases not matched to a gene. The CDR3 length is 14 residues. Written as DNA, the CDR3 is TGTGCCAGCAGTGACGACAGGGGCCTTTCACCCCTCCACTTT. It specifies CASSDDRGLSPLHF.

The J gene is TRBJ1-1, the V gene TRBV4-1, with D uncertain. Germline V gives CDR1 MGHRA, CDR2 YSYEKL. The CDR3 runs 14 residues. The V end lost 4 bases, the J end lost 1 base, and 10 bases lay between the germline ends. The CDR3 here is CASSRARGNTEAFF. Here the CDR3 DNA reads TGCGCCAGCAGCCGTGCTCGGGGGAACACTGAAGCTTTCTTT.

This chain connects TRBV7-2 to TRBJ2-2, with TRBD2 matching over 15 bases. Germline V gene lookup returns CDR1 SGHTA and CDR2 FQGNSA. This CDR3 comprises 17 residues. Losses at the gene ends were 6 bases for V and 3 bases for J; bases not matched to a gene: 5. Here the CDR3 DNA reads TGTGCCAGCAGGGGACTAGCGGGGGGCCAGCACACCGGGGAGCTGTTTTTT. It translates to CASRGLAGGQHTGELFF.

The V gene is TRBV7-9, the J gene TRBJ1-4; D gene ambiguous. Trimming took 5 bases from V and 6 from J, leaving 13 bases between them. This CDR3 comprises 14 residues. The germline gives CDR1 SEHNR, CDR2 FQNEAQ (reference sequence). CDR3 DNA: TGTGCCAGCAGCACCTCCCAGGATGATGAAAAACTGTTTTTT. Protein product: CASSTSQDDEKLFF.